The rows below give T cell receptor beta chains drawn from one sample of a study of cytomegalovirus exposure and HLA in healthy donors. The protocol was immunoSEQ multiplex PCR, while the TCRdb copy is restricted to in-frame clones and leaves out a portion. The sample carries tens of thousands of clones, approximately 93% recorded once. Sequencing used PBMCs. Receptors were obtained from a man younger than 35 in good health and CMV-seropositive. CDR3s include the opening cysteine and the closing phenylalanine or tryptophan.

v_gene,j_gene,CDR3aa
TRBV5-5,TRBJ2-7,CASSSTTKTYEQYF
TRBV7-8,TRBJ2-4,CASSLEGGADIQYF
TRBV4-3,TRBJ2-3,CASSLGRGDTQYF
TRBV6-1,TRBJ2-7,CASSLDRDNEQYF
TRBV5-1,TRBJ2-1,CASQDIPSYNEQFF
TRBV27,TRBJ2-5,CASSRYSGRYQETQYF
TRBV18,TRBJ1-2,CASSPGTGRNYGYTF
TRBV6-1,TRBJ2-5,CASSDKIEVETQYF
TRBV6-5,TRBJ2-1,CASSPDRAYNEQFF
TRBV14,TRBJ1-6,CASSRLSSYNSPLHF
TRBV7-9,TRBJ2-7,CASSRTGGAYF
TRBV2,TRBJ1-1,CASSPGTGVGTEAFF
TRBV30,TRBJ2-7,CAWSVLGPYEQYF
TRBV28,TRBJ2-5,CASSLGRVETQYF
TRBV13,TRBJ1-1,CASSWTMEDTEAFF
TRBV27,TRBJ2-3,CASSFGGGAKDTQYF
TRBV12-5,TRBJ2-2,CASGPAPRNPGTGELFF
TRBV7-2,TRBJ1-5,CASSLIRQGPQPQHF
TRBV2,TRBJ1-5,CASRAVGQEKYSNQPQHF
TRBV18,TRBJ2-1,CASSAGTGGLVSYNEQFF
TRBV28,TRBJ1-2,CASSRGIYGYTF
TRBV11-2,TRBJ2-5,CASSQAGASETQYF
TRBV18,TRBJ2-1,CASSPRGGNVDEQFF
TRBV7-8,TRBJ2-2,CASSLSGSPGELFF
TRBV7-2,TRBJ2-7,CASSLVPRGPSSYEQYF
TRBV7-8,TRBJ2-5,CASSLRQAGVWETQYF
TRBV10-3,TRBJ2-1,CAISQLRDSEQFF
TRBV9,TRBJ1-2,CASSVEEGGYTF
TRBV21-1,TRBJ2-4,CASSNILLRGQGRSKNIQYF
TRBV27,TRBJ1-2,CASSPTAFPGQAAYGYTF
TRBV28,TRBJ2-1,CASSSAARAHNEQFF
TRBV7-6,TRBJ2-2,CASSFRQGLNTGELFF
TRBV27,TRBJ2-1,CASSTGKGGPVGNEQFF
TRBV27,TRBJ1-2,CASSQPGGAGGYTF
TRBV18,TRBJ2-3,CASSPMAPDTQYF
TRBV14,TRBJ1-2,CASSRATGDYGYTF
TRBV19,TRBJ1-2,CATSIMGFGQGDGYTF
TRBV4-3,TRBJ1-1,CASSQDETEAFF
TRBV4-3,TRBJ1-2,CASSPDRLGGYTF
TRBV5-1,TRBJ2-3,CASSLGPGDGDTQYF
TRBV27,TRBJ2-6,CASSLRTGANVLTF
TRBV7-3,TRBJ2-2,CASSYGQNTGELFF
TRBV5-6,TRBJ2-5,CASSLAGGRAETQYF
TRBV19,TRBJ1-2,CASSPGGTNYGYTF
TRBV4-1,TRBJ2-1,CASSQLREQFF
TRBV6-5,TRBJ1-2,CASSSGNSLSSGYTF
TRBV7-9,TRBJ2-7,CASSSPGLSYEQYF
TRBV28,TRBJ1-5,CASSSRGTQHF
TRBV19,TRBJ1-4,CASSAYEGTNEKLFF
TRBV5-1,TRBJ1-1,CASSSQGAGTEAFF
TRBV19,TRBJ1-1,CASSTHVGATEAFF
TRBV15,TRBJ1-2,CATSTAGGGGYGYTF
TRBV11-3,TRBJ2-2,CASSLSGENGELFF
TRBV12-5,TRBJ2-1,CASAYNEDVEQFF
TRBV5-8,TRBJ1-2,CASSGDLRAGGYTF
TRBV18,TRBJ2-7,CASSPPQVPAGEQYF
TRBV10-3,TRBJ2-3,CAITETEGTPNTDTQYF
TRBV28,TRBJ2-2,CASSTGTENTGELFF
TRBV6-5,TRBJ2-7,CASSSTGHEQYF